Below are 29 T cell receptor beta chains sequenced from a single sample in a study of CD8 T cells in ankylosing spondylitis. Each CDR3 protein is one row after TCRdb ran MiXCR on the 5' RACE reads. The sample lists roughly 250,000 distinct CDR3 sequences, 8.6% occurring once. Sequences were obtained from blood, either unsorted or a sorted T cell fraction (not recorded which). These receptors originate from a male donor with ankylosing spondylitis or in good health (not recorded which).

This clonotype was seen a single time. This may arise from a read error, as a much more abundant clone is one base away. V usage is TRBV5-5 and J usage is TRBJ2-3; 9 nucleotides match TRBD1. The V segment lost 4 bases and the J segment 4 bases; nucleotides outside the gene matches: 10. The germline V gene encodes CDR1 SGHKS and CDR2 YYEKEE (reference sequence). This CDR3 has 16 amino acids. CDR3 nucleotides: TGTGCCAGCAGCGCCTCCGGGACAGGGTTCGCAGATACGCAGTATTTT. As protein: CASSASGTGFADTQYF.

A note on this clonotype: Being one base from a much bigger clone, this may be a read error. The DNA for the CDR3 is TGTGCCAGCCGGATGTCACTAGCCAATAACATTCAGTACTTC. It translates to CASRMSLANNIQYF. The genes are TRBV7-2 and TRBJ2-4; the D gene is possibly TRBD2 (6 bases). The CDR3 spans 14 residues. Germline-derived CDR1 and CDR2 are SGHTA and FQGNSA.

At least ten counts were recorded for this clonotype. The genes are TRBV20-1 and TRBJ1-1; D remains ambiguous. V lost 5 bases, J lost 1 base, and 8 bases lay in between. The CDR3 sequence is 12 residues long. Germline-derived CDR1 and CDR2 are DFQATT and SNEGSKA (reference sequence). CDR3 sequence reads: CSAQTENTEAFF. In DNA form, the CDR3 reads TGCAGTGCTCAAACAGAGAACACTGAAGCTTTCTTT.

This clonotype was observed at least ten times. The chain has TRBV29-1 and TRBJ2-2; D ambiguous. In germline, CDR1 is SQVTM, CDR2 ANQGSEA. Trimming removed 5 bases at V and 7 bases at J, with 8 bases between. The CDR3 contains 11 residues. CDR3 in DNA: TGCAGCGTTCGTACGTTCGGGGAGCTGTTTTTT. It yields the protein CSVRTFGELFF.

In this sample, this clonotype turned up many times. The rearrangement joins TRBV10-3 to TRBJ1-4, with a tentative D call TRBD1 (6 bases). Per the germline V gene, CDR1 is ENHRY and CDR2 is SYGVKD. The germline V and J ends were trimmed by 10 bases and 10 bases, with 16 bases remaining between them. The CDR3 consists of 12 residues. The CDR3 here is CASRDMFGKLFF. The CDR3, as DNA: TGTGCCAGCCGGGACATGTTCGGAAAACTGTTTTTT.

In its sample, this clonotype was seen many times. This chain connects TRBV4-1 to TRBJ2-1, with D perhaps assigned TRBD1 or TRBD2 (5 bases each). This CDR3 has 15 residues. Trimming pared 0 bases from V and 3 bases from J, leaving 9 bases between. Germline values: CDR1 MGHRA, CDR2 YSYEKL. For the CDR3, the DNA is TGCGCCAGCAGCCAAGAACGGGACCTCTACAATGAGCAGTTCTTC. This translates into CASSQERDLYNEQFF.

This clonotype was observed at least ten times. The chain joins TRBV20-1 to TRBJ1-5; D is unclear. The V and J ends lost 5 bases and 2 bases respectively, with 22 bases between them. Germline loops: CDR1 DFQATT, CDR2 SNEGSKA (reference sequence). The CDR3 extends over 17 amino acids. The CDR3 DNA follows: TGCAGTGCTCCGGAGGTGGAGGGCAGGAGAGGCAATCAGCCCCAGCATTTT. Protein sequence: CSAPEVEGRRGNQPQHF.

This clonotype was found many times. The chain is built from TRBV5-1 and TRBJ2-7, with unresolved D. CDR1 is SGHRS and CDR2 is YFSETQ in the germline V gene. Between the trimmed V and J ends, which lost 0 bases and 2 bases, there was a span of 9 bases. The CDR3 runs to 14 residues. CDR3 DNA: TGCGCCAGCAGCTTGGATTCCGCCGCCTACGAGCAGTACTTC. It encodes CASSLDSAAYEQYF.

This clonotype has a handful of counts. This chain links TRBV11-2 with TRBJ2-6; 12 nucleotides line up with TRBD2. Germline lookup yields CDR1 SGHAT and CDR2 FQNNGV. The CDR3 length is 21 residues. J gave up 0 bases and V 2 bases, and 11 bases lay outside the gene matches. The CDR3 DNA reads as TGTGCCAGCAGCTTATACCCTAGGACTAGCGGGGCGAGCTCTGGGGCCAACGTCCTGACTTTC. Translation: CASSLYPRTSGASSGANVLTF.

The rearrangement links TRBV5-6 to TRBJ2-5; D may correspond to TRBD1 or TRBD2 (5 bases each). Germline V gene sequence: CDR1 SGHDT, CDR2 YYEEEE. The CDR3 extends over 15 amino acids. Trimming removed 3 bases from V and 5 bases from J, with 17 bases in between. CDR3 in DNA: TGTGCCAGCAGCTCGATTTCCGGGACGGCGGAGACCCAGTACTTC. Protein: CASSSISGTAETQYF. Complete variable domain (other parts from reference TRBV5-6 and TRBJ2-5): DAGVTQSPTHLIKTRGQQVTLRCSPKSGHDTVSWYQQALGQGPQFIFQYYEEEERQRGNFPDRFSGHQFPNYSSELNVNALLLGDSALYLCASSSISGTAETQYFGPGTRLLVL.

The sample holds many counts of this clonotype. V and J are TRBV30 and TRBJ1-4; 8 positions match TRBD1. Germline V gene lookup returns CDR1 GTSNPN and CDR2 SVGIG (reference sequence). The CDR3 covers 13 residues. Trimming at V came to 4 bases and at J to 7 bases, leaving 5 bases not matched to a gene. CDR3 sequence reads: CAWKMTGVEKLFF. Here the CDR3 DNA reads TGTGCCTGGAAGATGACAGGGGTTGAAAAACTGTTTTTT. The full variable domain, in which reference TRBV30 and TRBJ1-4 provide the parts outside the CDR3, is SQTIHQWPATLVQPVGSPLSLECTVEGTSNPNLYWYRQAAGRGLQLLFYSVGIGQISSEVPQNLSASRPQDRQFILSSKKLLLSDSGFYLCAWKMTGVEKLFFGSGTQLSVL.

This clonotype was seen many times. This chain joins TRBV5-1 and TRBJ2-7; weak D call: TRBD2 (5 bases). This CDR3 is built from 15 residues. In germline, CDR1 is SGHRS, CDR2 YFSETQ. V dropped 0 bases and J dropped 0 bases, with 10 bases sitting between them. The chain's CDR3 is CASSLDRGPSYEQYF. The CDR3 DNA follows: TGCGCCAGCAGCTTGGATCGGGGTCCCTCCTACGAGCAGTACTTC.

This clonotype was counted a few times. The rearrangement uses TRBV4-2 and TRBJ2-1; 7 bases map to TRBD1. The germline gives CDR1 LGHNA, CDR2 YNFKEQ. The CDR3 totals 15 residues. The trim removed 3 bases at V and 6 bases at J, leaving 8 bases unmatched. The CDR3 region is CASSHSGTAINEQFF. In nucleotides, the CDR3 is TGTGCCAGCAGCCATTCAGGGACAGCGATCAATGAGCAGTTCTTC.

This clonotype appeared a few times. The gene calls are TRBV19 and TRBJ2-7; 7 bases fit TRBD2. The trim removed 0 bases at V and 3 bases at J, leaving 8 bases unmatched. CDR3 length: 16 residues. CDR1 LNHDA and CDR2 SQIVND come from the germline V gene (reference sequence). The CDR3 is CASSIDGGGRIYEQYF. The CDR3 nucleotides read TGTGCCAGTAGTATAGACGGCGGGGGAAGAATCTACGAGCAGTACTTC.

This chain links TRBV5-1 with TRBJ2-5; possible D gene TRBD2, 6 bases. Per the germline V gene, CDR1 is SGHRS and CDR2 is YFSETQ. The CDR3 contains 15 residues. The V gene lost 4 bases and the J gene lost 6 bases, with 19 bases spanning the gap. DNA of the CDR3: TGCGCCAGCAGCCCAAGGTCGGGGGATTGGAAGACCCAGTACTTC. Translation gives CASSPRSGDWKTQYF.

This clonotype was seen many times. V gene TRBV12-3 or TRBV12-4 combines with J gene TRBJ2-1; 7 positions agree with TRBD2. V gave up 6 bases and J gave up 8 bases; unmatched junction bases: 10. The CDR3 extends over 14 amino acids. CDR3 in DNA: TGTGCCAGCAGCTGGAGGGACTACCACTATGAGCAGTTCTTC. Protein product: CASSWRDYHYEQFF.

This clonotype was counted ten times or more. The chain joins TRBV10-3 to TRBJ1-1; 8 bases fit TRBD1. The V gene end was trimmed by 5 bases and the J gene end by 8 bases; junction bases not matched to a gene: 4. CDR1 is ENHRY, CDR2 SYGVKD, per germline. The CDR3 extends over 12 amino acids. This CDR3 reads CAISSGGREAFF. The CDR3 coding sequence is TGTGCCATCAGTTCAGGGGGCAGGGAAGCTTTCTTT.

This clonotype was seen repeatedly, ten times or more. The chain links TRBV5-1 to TRBJ1-2; D might be TRBD1 (5 bases). This CDR3 is built from 14 residues. V was clipped by 0 bases and J by 2 bases, with 8 bases between them. Per the germline V gene, CDR1 is SGHRS and CDR2 is YFSETQ. Written as DNA, the CDR3 is TGCGCCAGCAGCTTGGAGACAGCGAACTATGGCTACACCTTC. It encodes CASSLETANYGYTF.

This clonotype has only a few counts. This sequence joins TRBV20-1 and TRBJ2-7; D perhaps matches TRBD1 (6 bases). The CDR3 is 11 amino acids. With 3 bases removed from V and 6 bases from J, the gap between germline ends came to 9 bases. Germline V lookup: CDR1 DFQATT, CDR2 SNEGSKA (reference sequence). The CDR3, as DNA: TGCAGTGCTAGGAGGGGGACCGAGCAGTACTTC. Its protein is CSARRGTEQYF.

This clonotype was seen repeatedly, ten times or more. This chain joins TRBV6-2 or TRBV6-3 and TRBJ2-1, with unresolved D. Per the germline V gene, CDR1 is MNHEY and CDR2 is SVGEGT. The CDR3 is 12 amino acids. V was shortened by 5 bases and J by 2 bases, with 4 bases between the two germline ends. The CDR3 loop reads CASSVAYNEQFF. The CDR3 DNA is TGTGCCAGCAGTGTAGCCTACAATGAGCAGTTCTTC.

The chain recombines TRBV7-3 with TRBJ2-5, with 9 bases lining up with TRBD2. This CDR3 has 16 amino acids. J lost 5 bases, V lost 5 bases, and 12 bases had no gene match. Germline CDR1 is SGHTA and CDR2 is FQGTGA. The CDR3, as DNA: TGTGCCAGCAGCCCCTCGGCTAGCGGGATCTTGGAGACCCAGTACTTC. Residues: CASSPSASGILETQYF. The entire variable domain, with the rest obtained from reference TRBV7-3 and TRBJ2-5, is as follows: GAGVSQTPSNKVTEKGKYVELRCDPISGHTALYWYRQSLGQGPEFLIYFQGTGAADDSGLPNDRFFAVRPEGSVSTLKIQRTERGDSAVYLCASSPSASGILETQYFGPGTRLLVL.

This clonotype was observed many times. The J gene is TRBJ2-7, the V gene TRBV11-2, with a possible D match to TRBD1 (6 bases). Trimming left V 5 bases short and J 3 bases short, with 8 bases between. Germline V gene lookup returns CDR1 SGHAT and CDR2 FQNNGV. The CDR3 contains 12 residues. CDR3 residues: CASSEQGYEQYF. CDR3 bases: TGTGCCAGCAGCGAACAGGGCTACGAGCAGTACTTC.

This clonotype has only a few counts. The chain combines TRBV28 with TRBJ2-7; a weak D match, TRBD2 (7 bases). V was cut by 3 bases and J by 6 bases, with 33 bases left in between. Germline V lookup: CDR1 MDHEN, CDR2 SYDVKM. The CDR3 is made up of 20 amino acids. The CDR3 DNA follows: TGTGCCAGCAGTTTCCCCACCCGGGAAGTGGCGGGGGCCCTATCTCCCGAGCAGTACTTC. Protein: CASSFPTREVAGALSPEQYF. Complete variable domain (other parts from reference TRBV28 and TRBJ2-7): DVKVTQSSRYLVKRTGEKVFLECVQDMDHENMFWYRQDPGLGLRLIYFSYDVKMKEKGDIPEGYSVSREKKERFSLILESASTNQTSMYLCASSFPTREVAGALSPEQYFGPGTRLTVT.

This chain connects TRBV7-2 to TRBJ2-7; no reliable D call. V was cut by 1 base and J by 2 bases, with 6 bases left in between. Germline V lookup: CDR1 SGHTA, CDR2 FQGNSA. The CDR3 is 13 residues long. The CDR3 sequence: CASSLEVAYEQYF. CDR3 nucleotide sequence: TGTGCCAGCAGCTTAGAAGTAGCCTACGAGCAGTACTTC.

This clonotype was observed at least ten times. The chain has TRBV27 and TRBJ2-7; no firm D call. V dropped 6 bases and J dropped 5 bases, with 11 bases sitting between them. This CDR3 is 12 amino acids long. Germline CDR1 is MNHEY and CDR2 is SMNVEV (reference sequence). CDR3 in DNA: TGTGCCAGCAGGGCCGTACGCCACGAGCAGTACTTC. This sequence encodes CASRAVRHEQYF.

This clonotype was detected ten times or more. J is TRBJ1-2 and V is TRBV7-9; no reliable D call. CDR1 SEHNR and CDR2 FQNEAQ come from the germline V gene (reference sequence). The CDR3 is 12 residues long. V lost 5 bases, J lost 8 bases, and 12 bases lay in between. CDR3 region: CASSRGSQGYTF. CDR3 DNA: TGTGCCAGCAGCCGAGGGTCTCAAGGCTACACCTTC.

This clonotype appeared many times. V is TRBV5-1 and J is TRBJ2-5; D unresolved. Trimming removed 0 bases at V and 5 bases at J, with 5 bases between. The CDR3 spans 12 residues. Germline CDR1 and CDR2: SGHRS and YFSETQ. This CDR3 is CASSLGYETQYF. CDR3 bases: TGCGCCAGCAGCTTGGGGTATGAGACCCAGTACTTC.

This clonotype was counted at least ten times. The rearrangement links TRBV27 to TRBJ2-3; D might be TRBD2 (5 bases). This CDR3 has 15 residues. Trimming took 5 bases from V and 7 from J, leaving 19 bases between them. CDR1 is MNHEY and CDR2 is SMNVEV in the germline V gene (reference sequence). The CDR3: CASSPVTASSYTQYF. In nucleotides, the CDR3 is TGTGCCAGCAGTCCCGTGACTGCTAGCTCCTATACGCAGTATTTT.

This clonotype has at least ten counts. The V and J genes are TRBV3-1 and TRBJ2-1; TRBD1 matches at 9 bases. This CDR3 comprises 15 residues. The V segment lost 5 bases and the J segment 5 bases; nucleotides outside the gene matches: 7. Germline assignment: CDR1 LGHDT and CDR2 YNNKEL (reference sequence). CDR3 DNA sequence: TGTGCCAGCAGCTTCGGGACAGGGATGGACAATGAGCAGTTCTTC. Its protein is CASSFGTGMDNEQFF.